This passage covers 6 T cell receptor beta chains from one sample sequenced in a study of CD8 T cells in Susac syndrome. Reverse transcription of about 0.5 to 1 ug RNA used random hexamers. TCRdb reprocessed the immunoSEQ multiplex PCR reads with MiXCR, giving one entry per CDR3 protein. The profile covers 200,000 to 250,000 distinct CDR3 sequences, with about 95% appearing a single time and approximately 0.082% taken by the ten largest. Sequencing was performed on CD4+ T cells from PBMCs. The source of these receptors is a human donor with multiple sclerosis.

The chain joins TRBV29-1 to TRBJ2-7, with TRBD1 matching 7 bases. The CDR3 covers 13 residues. The ends lost 1 base at V and 6 bases at J; junction bases unmatched: 6. Germline lookup yields CDR1 SQVTM and CDR2 ANQGSEA. In DNA form, the CDR3 reads TGCAGCGTTGAAGGCCCCACAGGGGCCGAGCAGTACTTC. Its protein is CSVEGPTGAEQYF.

This sequence joins TRBV27 and TRBJ2-1; 8 positions match TRBD1. There are 15 residues in the CDR3. V was clipped by 0 bases and J by 9 bases; unmatched bases: 7. The germline CDR1 and CDR2 sequences are MNHEY and SMNVEV (reference sequence). As DNA, the CDR3 is TGTGCCAGCAGTTTATCGCCCAGGGGGCGCCGTGAGCAGTTCTTC. Encoded protein: CASSLSPRGRREQFF.

V usage is TRBV12-3 or TRBV12-4 and J usage is TRBJ2-2; 8 positions match TRBD1. V trimming: 6 bases; J trimming: 1 base; junction bases outside the gene matches: 4. The CDR3 spans 15 residues. The CDR3 DNA sequence: TGTGCCAGCAGACCAGGGGGCTTGAACACCGGGGAGCTGTTTTTT. The encoded protein is CASRPGGLNTGELFF.

This rearrangement joins TRBV15 to TRBJ1-6; D remains unclear. The CDR3 runs to 15 residues. V shed 5 bases and J shed 7 bases, with 15 bases lying between them. Per the germline V gene, CDR1 is LNHNV and CDR2 is YYDKDF (reference sequence). CDR3 coding DNA: TGTGCCACCAGCTCTATGGGTTTGGGGAATTCACCCCTCCACTTT. Amino acids: CATSSMGLGNSPLHF.

This chain connects TRBV10-3 to TRBJ1-6; TRBD1 is a possible D gene (5 bases). V dropped 1 base and J dropped 8 bases, with 9 bases sitting between them. The germline gives CDR1 ENHRY, CDR2 SYGVKD. The CDR3 runs 14 residues. CDR3 bases: TGTGCCATCAGTGAGTTGGGGCGAGATTCACCCCTCCACTTT. Translating gives CAISELGRDSPLHF.

This clonotype was recorded a few times. This rearrangement joins TRBV5-4 to TRBJ1-2; D not certain. The CDR3 is 12 amino acids. Deletions cut 0 bases from V and 6 bases from J, with 6 bases between. Germline V gives CDR1 SGHNT, CDR2 YYREEE (reference sequence). The CDR3 loop reads CASSLDRDGYTF. CDR3 in DNA: TGTGCCAGCAGCTTGGATAGGGATGGCTACACCTTC.